The 19 T cell receptor beta chains below all came from one sample that was sequenced in a study of T cell responses to AZD1222 COVID-19 vaccine. Some clones are missing from TCRdb's copy, which holds only in-frame ones; the method was immunoSEQ multiplex PCR. In the table there are 90,000 to 100,000 clones, roughly 90% of which are singletons. The material was peripheral blood, obtained 28 days after the second AZD1222 dose. These receptors originate from an adult who received the AZD1222 COVID-19 vaccine.

The rearrangement joins TRBV6-5 to TRBJ2-7; 9 bases match TRBD1. Germline V gene data show CDR1 as MNHEY and CDR2 as SVGAGI. This CDR3 comprises 12 residues. J lost 12 bases, V lost 6 bases, and 9 bases had no gene match. Written as DNA, the CDR3 is TGTGCCAGCAGACCCGGACAGGGGAATCCGTACTTC. Translation: CASRPGQGNPYF.

This clone was recorded a few times. The CDR3, as DNA: TGCAGCGTTGAAGGGGAGGGCCAGGGGGCGACGGGGACCCAGTACTTC. This translates into CSVEGEGQGATGTQYF. The chain recombines TRBV29-1 with TRBJ2-5, with D possibly being TRBD1 (8 bases). The V gene lost 1 base and the J gene lost 7 bases, with 22 bases spanning the gap. The CDR3 contains 16 residues. CDR1 and CDR2 from the germline V gene are SQVTM and ANQGSEA.

This chain links TRBV4-2 with TRBJ1-4; a possible D gene is TRBD1 (5 bases). Trimming took 0 bases from V and 7 from J, leaving 12 bases between them. This CDR3 contains 15 residues. Germline CDR1 is LGHNA and CDR2 is YNFKEQ. CDR3 amino acids: CASSQEAREFEKLFF. CDR3 bases: TGTGCCAGCAGCCAAGAGGCCAGGGAGTTTGAAAAACTGTTTTTT.

The chain carries TRBV11-2 and TRBJ1-5; TRBD1 matches at 7 bases. The V gene's germline CDR1 is SGHAT and CDR2 FQNNGV. The CDR3 contains 14 residues. Trimming cost V 3 bases and J 1 base; bases outside gene matches: 0. The CDR3 bases are TGTGCCAGCAGCTTGACAGGGAGCAATCAGCCCCAGCATTTT. Residues: CASSLTGSNQPQHF.

The chain employs TRBV9 and TRBJ2-5; TRBD1 matches at 7 bases. Looked up from germline, CDR1 is SGDLS and CDR2 is YYNGEE. The CDR3 contains 14 residues. Trimming cost V 3 bases and J 5 bases; bases outside gene matches: 7. The CDR3 nucleotides read TGTGCCAGCAGCGCTCTACAGGGGTGGGAGACCCAGTACTTC. Its translation is CASSALQGWETQYF.

The chain links TRBV19 to TRBJ1-1, with D tentatively TRBD1 (6 bases). The V end lost 1 base, the J end lost 4 bases, and 16 bases lay between the germline ends. CDR1 LNHDA and CDR2 SQIVND come from the germline V gene (reference sequence). The CDR3 has 16 residues. CDR3 sequence reads: CASSIAAQWTATEAFF. CDR3 sequence (DNA): TGTGCCAGTAGTATAGCGGCCCAATGGACAGCCACTGAAGCTTTCTTT.

The genes are TRBV4-2 and TRBJ2-3; TRBD2 aligns across 12 bases. In germline, CDR1 is LGHNA, CDR2 YNFKEQ. The CDR3 covers 19 residues. Losses at the gene ends were 0 bases for V and 1 base for J; bases not matched to a gene: 8. The CDR3 spells CASSQDPSGGAEGTDTQYF. The CDR3 nucleotides are TGTGCCAGCAGCCAAGATCCTAGCGGGGGGGCCGAGGGCACAGATACGCAGTATTTT.

This chain joins TRBV2 and TRBJ1-5, with a possible D match to TRBD1 (5 bases). In germline, CDR1 is SNHLY, CDR2 FYNNEI. Trimming removed 7 bases from V and 7 bases from J, with 14 bases in between. CDR3 length: 13 amino acids. The CDR3 sequence: CASMENKGQPQHF. CDR3 nucleotides: TGTGCCAGCATGGAAAATAAGGGGCAGCCCCAGCATTTT.

About this clone: The sample has other DNA sequences that encode this CDR3 too. The CDR3 is CASSQDLRGGNQPQHF. CDR3 nucleotides: TGCGCCAGCAGCCAAGACCTCCGGGGAGGCAATCAGCCCCAGCATTTT. This rearrangement joins TRBV4-3 to TRBJ1-5, with D uncertain. V was clipped by 0 bases and J by 2 bases, with 11 bases between them. Germline V gene data show CDR1 as LGHNA and CDR2 as YSLEER. The CDR3 loop spans 16 amino acids.

The J gene is TRBJ1-1, the V gene TRBV5-6; D is undetermined. With 0 bases removed from V and 4 bases from J, the gap between germline ends came to 13 bases. Germline CDR1 reads SGHDT; CDR2 reads YYEEEE. CDR3 length equals 15 residues. CDR3 DNA: TGTGCCAGCAGCTTGGCCGGCAGCTTAATCACTGAAGCTTTCTTT. Protein: CASSLAGSLITEAFF.

CDR3 in amino acids: CAISFSPTGIYGYTF. The CDR3 DNA sequence: TGTGCCATCAGTTTTTCCCCGACAGGAATCTATGGCTACACCTTC. J is TRBJ1-2 and V is TRBV10-3; D possibly corresponds to TRBD1 (6 bases). The ends were cut back, 5 bases at V and 4 bases at J, with 17 bases in the middle. CDR3 size: 15 residues. CDR1 ENHRY and CDR2 SYGVKD come from the germline V gene.

The rearrangement links TRBV2 to TRBJ2-3, with 9 bases that match TRBD2. The CDR3 is 15 amino acids. V was clipped by 8 bases and J by 3 bases; unmatched bases: 9. Germline lookup yields CDR1 SNHLY and CDR2 FYNNEI. The chain's CDR3 is CASSVVAGDTDTQYF. The CDR3 coding sequence is TGTGCCAGCTCGGTGGTAGCGGGAGATACAGATACGCAGTATTTT.

The V call is TRBV5-4, the J call TRBJ2-7; TRBD2 agrees at 11 bases. The junction had 8 bases not matched to a gene; V was cut back by 5 bases and J by 1 base. Germline V gene data show CDR1 as SGHNT and CDR2 as YYREEE (reference sequence). The CDR3 is 16 amino acids. The CDR3 loop is CASSPDGTSGSYEQYF. CDR3 nucleotide sequence: TGTGCCAGCAGTCCCGACGGGACTAGCGGTTCCTACGAGCAGTACTTC.

This clone is a singleton in its sample. This rearrangement joins TRBV5-6 to TRBJ1-6, with 9 bases that match TRBD1. With 2 bases clipped from V and 9 bases from J, the junction kept 6 bases outside the gene matches. Germline CDR1 and CDR2: SGHDT and YYEEEE. There are 15 residues in the CDR3. In nucleotides, the CDR3 is TGTGCCAGCAGCTTACCGGGACAGGGAACTTCACCCCTCCACTTT. The encoded protein is CASSLPGQGTSPLHF.

In nucleotides, the CDR3 is TGTGCCAGCAGTCTGGACAGGGATGGTTCACCCCTCCACTTT. This encodes CASSLDRDGSPLHF. The chain is built from TRBV27 and TRBJ1-6; 8 bases are a match to TRBD1. Unmatched junction bases numbered 6, after V lost 5 bases and J lost 9 bases. From germline, CDR1 is MNHEY and CDR2 SMNVEV (reference sequence). CDR3 length: 14 amino acids.

The chain recombines TRBV7-6 with TRBJ2-5; D not resolved. CDR3 size: 11 residues. V shed 1 base and J shed 10 bases, with 7 bases lying between them. CDR1 and CDR2 from the germline V gene are SGHVS and FNYEAQ. Here the CDR3 DNA reads TGTGCCAGCAGCTTAGAGGACCTCCAGTACTTC. Translating it yields CASSLEDLQYF.

The chain uses TRBV14 and TRBJ2-1; D unresolved. The CDR3 totals 15 residues. Germline values: CDR1 SGHDN, CDR2 FVKESK. Trimming left V 1 base short and J 3 bases short, with 10 bases between. This CDR3 reads CASSQVDRNYNEQFF. DNA of the CDR3: TGTGCCAGCAGCCAAGTTGACCGGAACTACAATGAGCAGTTCTTC.

In its sample, this clone was seen a few times. The chain links TRBV18 to TRBJ2-5; D may correspond to TRBD1 or TRBD2 (6 bases each). Trimming took 1 base from V and 5 from J, leaving 11 bases between them. The CDR3 is 14 amino acids. Germline V CDR1 and CDR2: KGHSH, LQKENI. The CDR3 protein is CASSPRRGPETQYF. The CDR3 bases are TGTGCCAGCTCACCACGTCGGGGGCCGGAGACCCAGTACTTC. Filled out from reference TRBV18 and TRBJ2-5, the complete variable domain reads NAGVMQNPRHLVRRRGQEARLRCSPMKGHSHVYWYRQLPEEGLKFMVYLQKENIIDESGMPKERFSAEFPKEGPSILRIQQVVRGDSAAYFCASSPRRGPETQYFGPGTRLLVL.

This clone was counted a single time. This chain connects TRBV6-5 to TRBJ1-1, with no clear D. CDR3 length equals 15 residues. Germline V gives CDR1 MNHEY, CDR2 SVGAGI. The germline V and J ends were trimmed by 1 base and 2 bases, with 11 bases remaining between them. The CDR3, as DNA: TGTGCCAGCAGTTACTATCGGCAGACTAACACTGAAGCTTTCTTT. Its protein product is CASSYYRQTNTEAFF.